This TCR beta chain was sequenced for a study of T cells in Graves' hyperthyroidism and ophthalmopathy. This blood was taken when hyperthyroidism was first diagnosed, before any ophthalmopathy symptoms existed. PBMCs came from 9 to 10 ml fresh peripheral blood. Amplification yielded TCR beta CDR3 regions, with RNA transcripts as the source. First-round RT-PCR with HTBI primers amplified the TCR CDR3 region. TCRdb redid the calling of the multiplex PCR reads with MiXCR, one entry per CDR3 protein. The table records more than 550,000 distinct CDR3 sequences, roughly a sixth of them present only once. Germline lookup yields CDR1 MNHNS and CDR2 SASEGT. Trimming removed 10 bases from V and 4 bases from J, with 10 bases in between. The CDR3 totals 11 residues.

Material for sequencing was blood. V usage is TRBV6-1 and J usage is TRBJ1-1, with a weak D call TRBD1 (6 bases). The clonotype was recovered from a woman aged 45-60 years with Graves' hyperthyroidism that later progressed to Graves' ophthalmopathy. The CDR3 sequence is CANRVGTEAFF. The DNA for the CDR3 is TGTGCCAACAGGGTGGGCACTGAAGCTTTCTTT.